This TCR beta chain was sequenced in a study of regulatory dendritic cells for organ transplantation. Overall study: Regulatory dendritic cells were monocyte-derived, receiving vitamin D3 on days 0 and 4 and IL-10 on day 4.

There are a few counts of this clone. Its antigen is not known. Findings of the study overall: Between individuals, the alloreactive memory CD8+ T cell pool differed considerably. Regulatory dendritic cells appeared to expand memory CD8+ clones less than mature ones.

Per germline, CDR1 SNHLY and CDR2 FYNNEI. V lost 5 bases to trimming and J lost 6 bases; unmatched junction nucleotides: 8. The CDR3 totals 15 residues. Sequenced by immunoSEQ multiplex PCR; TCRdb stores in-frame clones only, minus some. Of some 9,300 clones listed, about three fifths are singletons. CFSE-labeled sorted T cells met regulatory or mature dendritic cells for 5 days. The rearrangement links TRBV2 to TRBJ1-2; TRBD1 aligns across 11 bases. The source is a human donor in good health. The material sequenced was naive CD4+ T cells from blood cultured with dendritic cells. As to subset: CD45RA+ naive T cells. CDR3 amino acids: CASSPDRGRSDGYTF. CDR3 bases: TGTGCCAGCAGTCCGGACAGGGGGCGGTCCGATGGCTACACCTTC.